This TCR beta chain was identified during a study of control samples from healthy donors and cancer patients. Sequencing was performed with immunoSEQ multiplex PCR; in TCRdb, only in-frame clones are kept and a portion is missing. The data hold some 120,000 clones, with 87% observed a single time. The sample consisted of blood. The TCR originated in a man between 60 and 75 years old in good health.

The chain's CDR3 is CASSQEFGISGNTIYF. CDR3 in DNA: TGTGCCAGCAGCCAAGAATTTGGAATCTCTGGAAACACCATATATTTT. The chain combines TRBV14 with TRBJ1-3; no clear D. Germline CDR1 and CDR2: SGHDN and FVKESK. V lost 0 bases to trimming and J lost 0 bases, with 9 bases between them. The CDR3 totals 16 residues.